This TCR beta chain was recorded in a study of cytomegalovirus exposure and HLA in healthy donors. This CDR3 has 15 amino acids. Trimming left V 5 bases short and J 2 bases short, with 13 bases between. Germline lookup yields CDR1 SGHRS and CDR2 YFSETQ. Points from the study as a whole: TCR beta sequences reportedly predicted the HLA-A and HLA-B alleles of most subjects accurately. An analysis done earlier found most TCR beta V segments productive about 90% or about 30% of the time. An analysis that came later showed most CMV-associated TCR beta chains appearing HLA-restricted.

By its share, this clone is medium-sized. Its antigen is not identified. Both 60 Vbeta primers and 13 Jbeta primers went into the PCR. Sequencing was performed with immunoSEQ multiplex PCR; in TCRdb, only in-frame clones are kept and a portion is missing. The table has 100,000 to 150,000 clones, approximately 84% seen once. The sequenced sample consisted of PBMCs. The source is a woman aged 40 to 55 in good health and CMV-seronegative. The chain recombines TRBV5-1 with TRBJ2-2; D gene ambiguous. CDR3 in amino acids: CASRTSPQNTGELFF. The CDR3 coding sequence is TGCGCCAGCAGGACATCGCCCCAAAACACCGGGGAGCTGTTTTTT.